These 10 T cell receptor beta chains share one sample of origin, sequenced in a study of blood T cells in healthy people across ages. Together with a sample-barcoded 5' primer, a J-beta primer mix was included in a second PCR lasting 7 to 11 cycles. TCRdb ran MiXCR on the 5' RACE reads and lists one entry per CDR3 protein. The sample lists hundreds of thousands of distinct CDR3 sequences, approximately 49% seen once, with 25% to 35% in the top ten. The sequenced sample was blood. These receptors originate from a woman aged 55-70 years in good health.

The rearrangement links TRBV27 to TRBJ2-3, with D maybe TRBD1 (6 bases). CDR1 and CDR2 (germline): MNHEY, SMNVEV (reference sequence). The CDR3 is 16 amino acids. The V end was cut by 3 bases, the J end by 0 bases, with 13 bases between. CDR3 DNA sequence: TGTGCCAGCAGTTTTGGTGGGACAACTAGCACAGATACGCAGTATTTT. Its protein is CASSFGGTTSTDTQYF.

This sequence joins TRBV20-1 and TRBJ1-5; D may be TRBD1 (5 bases). The length of the CDR3 is 16 residues. The V end was cut by 3 bases, the J end by 0 bases, with 15 bases between. Per germline, CDR1 DFQATT and CDR2 SNEGSKA (reference sequence). The CDR3 reads CSASLPGTFSNQPQHF. For the CDR3, the DNA is TGCAGTGCTAGTCTCCCCGGGACGTTTAGCAATCAGCCCCAGCATTTT.

A word on this clonotype: This may be a read error: a much more frequent sequence differs by one nucleotide. This chain links TRBV20-1 with TRBJ2-1, with a weak D call TRBD2 (6 bases). The germline V gene encodes CDR1 DFQATT and CDR2 SNEGSKA (reference sequence). The CDR3 has 15 amino acids. The CDR3 coding sequence is TGCAGTGCTAGAGATCCTAGCGAAATTTTCAATAAGCAGTTCTTC. Amino acid sequence: CSARDPSEIFNKQFF.

This clonotype was observed a handful of times. The chain combines TRBV29-1 with TRBJ2-2; 7 bases match TRBD1. V shed 5 bases, J shed 4 bases, and the junction held 4 bases outside the gene matches. CDR3 size: 13 residues. Germline CDR1 is SQVTM and CDR2 is ANQGSEA. The CDR3 region has the DNA TGCAGCGTTCGGAACAGGGGCACCGGGGAGCTGTTTTTT. This codes for CSVRNRGTGELFF.

The chain combines TRBV15 with TRBJ2-5; 7 bases align to TRBD2. CDR3 length: 15 amino acids. J gave up 1 base and V 1 base, and 3 bases lay outside the gene matches. Looked up from germline, CDR1 is LNHNV and CDR2 is YYDKDF (reference sequence). The CDR3, as DNA: TGTGCCACCAGCAGAGGGTCTAGCGGCCAAGAGACCCAGTACTTC. Translated, it gives CATSRGSSGQETQYF.

The rearrangement joins TRBV4-3 to TRBJ2-3; 10 bases match TRBD2. This CDR3 spans 16 amino acids. CDR1 and CDR2 (germline): LGHNA, YSLEER. V lost 0 bases and J lost 6; bases outside the gene matches: 6. DNA for the CDR3: TGCGCCAGCAGCCAAGAGGAACTAGCGGGATGGGATACGCAGTATTTT. It codes for CASSQEELAGWDTQYF.

This clonotype was counted only a few times. The CDR3 nucleotides read TGTGCCAGCAGCCAAGATCTCATCGGGACCCAGTACTTC. Amino acid sequence: CASSQDLIGTQYF. The chain is built from TRBV14 and TRBJ2-5, with D unclear. The CDR3 runs 13 residues. Germline CDR1 reads SGHDN; CDR2 reads FVKESK. The V and J ends lost 0 bases and 7 bases respectively, with 9 bases between them.

This clonotype was observed a handful of times. The chain links TRBV7-2 to TRBJ2-7; D remains ambiguous. In germline, CDR1 is SGHTA, CDR2 FQGNSA. CDR3 length equals 14 residues. Trimming removed 1 base at V and 0 bases at J, with 7 bases between. In nucleotides, the CDR3 is TGTGCCAGCAGCTTAGTCAGAAGCTCCTACGAGCAGTACTTC. This gives the protein CASSLVRSSYEQYF.

A remark on this clonotype: Compared with germline, one end of the junction differs, possibly owing to a read error. This sequence joins TRBV5-6 and TRBJ2-1; 9 nucleotides agree with TRBD2. The CDR3 runs 14 residues. CDR1 is SGHDT, CDR2 YYEEEE, per germline. Written as DNA, the CDR3 is TGTGCCAGCAGCTTGGCCGGGACTAGCAATGAGCAGATCTTC. It translates to CASSLAGTSNEQIF.

This sequence joins TRBV18 and TRBJ2-7; 11 positions match TRBD1. Germline V gene lookup returns CDR1 KGHSH and CDR2 LQKENI. V lost 4 bases to trimming and J lost 1 base; unmatched junction nucleotides: 9. This CDR3 region has 17 residues. CDR3 DNA: TGTGCCAGCTCACAATCAGCCGGGACAGGGGGTTCCTACGAGCAGTACTTC. Encoded protein: CASSQSAGTGGSYEQYF.